Shown below are 21 T cell receptor beta chains from a single sample sequenced in a study of blood T cell repertoires in COVID-19. Profiled with immunoSEQ multiplex PCR; TCRdb holds only in-frame clones, not every one. The sample includes around 170,000 clones, roughly 87% of them seen just once. Material for sequencing was peripheral blood. Every receptor here comes from a woman aged 40 to 50 with acute or convalescent COVID-19.

The CDR3 DNA follows: TGTGCCAGTAGTATCTCTTATAGAGGGGGACCTAGCACAGATACGCAGTATTTT. Translated: CASSISYRGGPSTDTQYF. The rearrangement joins TRBV19 to TRBJ2-3, with a possible D match to TRBD1 (6 bases). The CDR3 is 18 residues long. Germline values: CDR1 LNHDA, CDR2 SQIVND (reference sequence). V dropped 3 bases and J dropped 0 bases, with 19 bases sitting between them.

The V gene is TRBV3-1 (or the pseudogene TRBV3-2), the J gene TRBJ2-1; no clear D gene. The CDR3 consists of 12 residues. Trimming cost V 6 bases and J 0 bases, with 3 bases left between them. Germline CDR1 LGHDT, CDR2 YNNKEL (reference sequence). The CDR3 spells CASSRSYNEQFF. Written as DNA, the CDR3 is TGTGCCAGCAGTCGCTCCTACAATGAGCAGTTCTTC.

V and J are TRBV5-1 and TRBJ1-1; D is unresolved. CDR3 length: 13 amino acids. Germline CDR1 and CDR2: SGHRS and YFSETQ. With 0 bases removed from V and 3 bases from J, the gap between germline ends came to 6 bases. The DNA for the CDR3 is TGCGCCAGCAGCTTGGCTCCCGACACTGAAGCTTTCTTT. It encodes CASSLAPDTEAFF. Full variable domain (missing parts from reference TRBV5-1 and TRBJ1-1): KAGVTQTPRYLIKTRGQQVTLSCSPISGHRSVSWYQQTPGQGLQFLFEYFSETQRNKGNFPGRFSGRQFSNSRSEMNVSTLELGDSALYLCASSLAPDTEAFFGQGTRLTVV.

This chain links TRBV10-3 with TRBJ1-2; 7 bases line up with TRBD1. The trim removed 4 bases at V and 5 bases at J, leaving 7 bases unmatched. There are 14 residues in the CDR3. CDR1 and CDR2 (germline): ENHRY, SYGVKD. Written as DNA, the CDR3 is TGTGCCATCAGTGCCGGGACAGACTTATATGGCTACACCTTC. Translated, it gives CAISAGTDLYGYTF.

The gene calls are TRBV11-2 and TRBJ2-1, with a possible D match to TRBD1 (5 bases). The CDR3 extends over 13 amino acids. The V end lost 1 base, the J end lost 5 bases, and 6 bases lay between the germline ends. CDR1 is SGHAT, CDR2 FQNNGV, per germline. CDR3 amino acids: CASSLGQNNEQFF. CDR3 nucleotides: TGTGCCAGCAGCTTAGGACAGAACAATGAGCAGTTCTTC.

The chain combines TRBV28 with TRBJ1-1, with no clear D. V lost 6 bases and J lost 2, with 13 bases in between. This CDR3 has 14 amino acids. Germline CDR1 and CDR2: MDHEN and SYDVKM. CDR3 bases: TGTGCCAGCAGGGCTCCTGTTGGTAACACTGAAGCTTTCTTT. This gives the protein CASRAPVGNTEAFF. Together with reference TRBV28 and TRBJ1-1, the CDR3 gives the full variable domain: DVKVTQSSRYLVKRTGEKVFLECVQDMDHENMFWYRQDPGLGLRLIYFSYDVKMKEKGDIPEGYSVSREKKERFSLILESASTNQTSMYLCASRAPVGNTEAFFGQGTRLTVV.

The V gene is TRBV5-4, the J gene TRBJ1-3, with D maybe TRBD1 (5 bases). The CDR3 sequence is 15 residues long. Trimming removed 5 bases from V and 0 bases from J, with 12 bases in between. Germline V gene lookup returns CDR1 SGHNT and CDR2 YYREEE (reference sequence). DNA of the CDR3: TGTGCCAGCAGTAAGGGCGGGGCCTCTGGAAACACCATATATTTT. The encoded protein is CASSKGGASGNTIYF.

The chain recombines TRBV28 with TRBJ1-2; 10 positions match TRBD1. Germline V gene sequence: CDR1 MDHEN, CDR2 SYDVKM. Losses at the gene ends were 6 bases for V and 7 bases for J; bases not matched to a gene: 8. The CDR3 sequence is 14 residues long. The CDR3 DNA reads as TGTGCCAGCAGAGGACAGGGGGAAGCATTTGGCTACACCTTC. Its translation: CASRGQGEAFGYTF.

In its sample, this clone was seen a few times. J is TRBJ1-6 and V is TRBV9, with D perhaps matching TRBD1 (5 bases). Germline V gene sequence: CDR1 SGDLS, CDR2 YYNGEE. The V end lost 0 bases, the J end lost 7 bases, and 8 bases lay between the germline ends. The CDR3 loop spans 14 amino acids. The CDR3 nucleotides read TGTGCCAGCAGCGTAGGGGGCCTCAATTCACCCCTCCACTTT. It yields the protein CASSVGGLNSPLHF.

The chain joins TRBV7-2 to TRBJ1-2, with 7 bases lining up with TRBD1. Germline V gene sequence: CDR1 SGHTA, CDR2 FQGNSA. After removal of 2 bases from V and 6 bases from J, the junction contained 6 bases not matched to a gene. CDR3 length: 14 amino acids. Here the CDR3 reads CASSLRQGQDGYTF. CDR3 DNA: TGTGCCAGCAGCTTAAGACAGGGCCAGGATGGCTACACCTTC.

This chain uses TRBV7-2 with TRBJ2-1; D not resolved. V gave up 0 bases and J gave up 5 bases, with 5 bases separating them. CDR3 length equals 13 residues. Germline V gene sequence: CDR1 SGHTA, CDR2 FQGNSA. The CDR3 loop reads CASSLAGDNEQFF. Written as DNA, the CDR3 is TGTGCCAGCAGCTTAGCAGGAGACAATGAGCAGTTCTTC.

This clone came up once. The chain is built from TRBV7-2 and TRBJ2-1, with 9 nucleotides matching TRBD2. The ends lost 1 base at V and 7 bases at J; junction bases unmatched: 8. The CDR3 covers 16 residues. CDR1 and CDR2 from the germline V gene are SGHTA and FQGNSA. CDR3 coding DNA: TGTGCCAGCAGCTTAGTAGGTCGGGGACTAGCTAATGAGCAGTTCTTC. Encoded protein: CASSLVGRGLANEQFF.

The J gene is TRBJ2-5, the V gene TRBV9; 12 bases are shared with TRBD2. This CDR3 comprises 17 residues. CDR1 is SGDLS, CDR2 YYNGEE, per germline. The V segment lost 1 base and the J segment 4 bases; nucleotides outside the gene matches: 8. CDR3 sequence: CASSVHPASGGAETQYF. Written as DNA, the CDR3 is TGTGCCAGCAGCGTACACCCAGCTAGCGGGGGGGCAGAGACCCAGTACTTC.

This clone was seen only once. The gene calls are TRBV29-1 and TRBJ2-5, with 10 bases that match TRBD2. V was clipped by 4 bases and J by 5 bases; unmatched bases: 19. This CDR3 has 18 residues. Germline V gene lookup returns CDR1 SQVTM and CDR2 ANQGSEA. In DNA, the CDR3 is TGCAGCGTTGGGGGTGTTGCTAGCGGGGGCCCCACTTATGAGACCCAGTACTTC. Translated: CSVGGVASGGPTYETQYF.

The chain combines TRBV3-1 (or the pseudogene TRBV3-2) with TRBJ2-7, with TRBD2 matching over 8 bases. The germline V gene encodes CDR1 LGHDT and CDR2 YNNKEL (reference sequence). J lost 2 bases, V lost 1 base, and 7 bases had no gene match. The CDR3 extends over 16 amino acids. In DNA form, the CDR3 reads TGTGCCAGCAGCCAAGTTGGCGGGGGGCCTGCCTACGAGCAGTACTTC. Protein sequence: CASSQVGGGPAYEQYF.

As concerns this clone: Its ends do not fully match the called genes, so a read error is possible. V and J are TRBV4-1 and TRBJ2-3, with 7 positions matching TRBD1. CDR1 and CDR2 from the germline V gene are MGHRA and YSYEKL. The CDR3 length is 17 residues. CDR3 sequence: CANSQDLGTEHTDTQYF. DNA for the CDR3: TGCGCCAACAGCCAAGATCTTGGGACAGAGCACACAGATACGCAGTATTTT.

The chain is built from TRBV19 and TRBJ1-1; TRBD1 is a possible D gene (6 bases). The CDR3 spans 21 residues. V dropped 7 bases and J dropped 0 bases, with 33 bases sitting between them. The germline V gene has CDR1 LNHDA and CDR2 SQIVND (reference sequence). This CDR3 is CASTIARGTGTKGTMNTEAFF. The CDR3 DNA reads as TGTGCCAGTACCATTGCCCGTGGAACAGGGACTAAAGGGACCATGAACACTGAAGCTTTCTTT.

The J gene is TRBJ1-2, the V gene TRBV9, with 12 bases that match TRBD1. Germline values: CDR1 SGDLS, CDR2 YYNGEE. This CDR3 spans 15 amino acids. Germline trimming cut 2 bases from V and 8 bases from J; bases unmatched to any gene: 7. CDR3 sequence (DNA): TGTGCCAGCAGCGTCATGGGACAGGGGGCGCCCGGCTACACCTTC. As protein: CASSVMGQGAPGYTF.

The CDR3, as DNA: TGTGCCACCACGACAGGGGCGAATCAGCCCCAGCATTTT. Protein product: CATTTGANQPQHF. The chain couples TRBV24-1 to TRBJ1-5; 8 bases fit TRBD1. J was trimmed by 4 bases and V by 8 bases; bases with no gene match: 3. CDR1 KGHDR and CDR2 SFDVKD come from the germline V gene. The CDR3 runs to 13 residues.

This chain connects TRBV6-5 to TRBJ1-3; D is unresolved. V lost 1 base to trimming and J lost 1 base, with 8 bases between them. The germline V gene encodes CDR1 MNHEY and CDR2 SVGAGI. The CDR3 extends over 15 amino acids. The CDR3 loop is CASSYWRGSGNTIYF. The CDR3 coding sequence is TGTGCCAGCAGTTACTGGAGAGGGTCTGGAAACACCATATATTTT.

The rearrangement uses TRBV28 and TRBJ1-3; D perhaps matches TRBD1 (5 bases). Germline V lookup: CDR1 MDHEN, CDR2 SYDVKM. The CDR3 loop spans 16 amino acids. V gave up 3 bases and J gave up 7 bases, with 19 bases separating them. CDR3 coding DNA: TGTGCCAGCAGTTTGGACATAATCGTACAGTGGAACACCATATATTTT. Translation gives CASSLDIIVQWNTIYF.